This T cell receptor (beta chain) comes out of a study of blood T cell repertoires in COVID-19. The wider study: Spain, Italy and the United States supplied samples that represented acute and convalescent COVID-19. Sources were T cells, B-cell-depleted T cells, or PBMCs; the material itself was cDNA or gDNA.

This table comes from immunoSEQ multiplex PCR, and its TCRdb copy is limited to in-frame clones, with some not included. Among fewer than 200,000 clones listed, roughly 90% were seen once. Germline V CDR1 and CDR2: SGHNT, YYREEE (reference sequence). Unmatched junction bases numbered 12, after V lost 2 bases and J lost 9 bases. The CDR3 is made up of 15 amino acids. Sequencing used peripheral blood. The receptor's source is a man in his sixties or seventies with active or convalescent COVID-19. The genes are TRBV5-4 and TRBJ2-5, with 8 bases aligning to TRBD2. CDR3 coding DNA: TGTGCCAGCAGCTTTCGGGGGGGTGTGGTACGGGCCCAGTACTTC. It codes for CASSFRGGVVRAQYF.